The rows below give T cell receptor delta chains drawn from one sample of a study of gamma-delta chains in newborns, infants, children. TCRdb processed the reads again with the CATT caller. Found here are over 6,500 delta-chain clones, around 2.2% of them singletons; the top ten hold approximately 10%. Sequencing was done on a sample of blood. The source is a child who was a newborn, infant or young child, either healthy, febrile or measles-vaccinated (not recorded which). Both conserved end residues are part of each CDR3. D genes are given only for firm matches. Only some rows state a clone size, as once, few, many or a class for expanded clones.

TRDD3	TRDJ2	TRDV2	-	TGTGCCTGTGACATACTGGGGGATAATTCGTTGACAGCACAACTCTTCTTT	CACDILGDNSLTAQLFF
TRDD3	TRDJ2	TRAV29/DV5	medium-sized	TGTGCAGCAAGCGCGAAGCTCTCCTACCCACTGGGGGATCACTCTTTGACAGCACAACTCTTCTTT	CAASAKLSYPLGDHSLTAQLFF
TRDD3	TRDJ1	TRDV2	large	TGTGCCTGTGACACGGGGGGATACGGGAACGATAAACTCATCTTT	CACDTGGYGNDKLIF
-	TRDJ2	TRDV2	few	TGTGCCTGTGACACCTTGGGGGCTGCTTTGACAGCCCAACTCTTCTTT	CACDTLGAALTAQLFF
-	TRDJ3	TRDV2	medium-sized	TGTGCCTGTGACACCGCGGGTTCCCCGAGCTCCTGGGACACCCGACAGATGTTTTTC	CACDTAGSPSSWDTRQMFF
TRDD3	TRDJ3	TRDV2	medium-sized	TGTGCCTGTGACGTACTGGGGGCCTGGGACACCCGACAGATGTTTTTC	CACDVLGAWDTRQMFF
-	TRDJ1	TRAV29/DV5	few	-	CSVLLCSKGGPGDMGYTDKLIF
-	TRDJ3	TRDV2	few	TGTGCCCGTGACGCCGTACTTAGCTCCTGGGACACCCGACAGATGTTTTTC	CARDAVLSSWDTRQMFF
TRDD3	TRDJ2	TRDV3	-	TGTGCCTCTGCGTACTGGGGGATCCACCCAGCTTTGGCAGCACAACTCTTCTTT	CASAYWGIHPALAAQLFF
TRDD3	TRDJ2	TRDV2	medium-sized	TGTGCCTGTGACTTCGTACTGGGGGATACAACTTTGACAGCACAACTCTTCTTT	CACDFVLGDTTLTAQLFF
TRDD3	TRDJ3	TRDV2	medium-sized	TGTGCCTGTGACACCTGGGGGATACAGGCCTCCTGGGACACCCGACAGATGTTTTTC	CACDTWGIQASWDTRQMFF
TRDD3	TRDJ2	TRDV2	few	TGTGCCTGTGACACATTGTGGGGATACCCCTCGCTGCCAGCACAACTCTTCTTT	CACDTLWGYPSLPAQLFF
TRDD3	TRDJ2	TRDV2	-	TGTGCCTGTGACAAGCTGGGGGCTGGGACTTTGACCGCACAACTCTTCTTT	CACDKLGAGTLTAQLFF
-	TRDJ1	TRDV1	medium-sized	TGTGCTCTTGGGGATTCCGGGGACACCGATAAACTCATCTTT	CALGDSGDTDKLIF
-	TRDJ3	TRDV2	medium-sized	TGTGCCTGTGACACCCTCGCTGGGTTATCCTGGGACACCCGACAGATGTTTTTC	CACDTLAGLSWDTRQMFF
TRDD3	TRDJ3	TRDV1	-	TGTGCTCTTGGGGAACAGGGGAACACCCCAGGCCACCTTCCCCCCCACGCGAGACCGTACTGGGGGACCACTGGACCTCGGCGGGACACCCGACAGATGTTTTTC	CALGEQGNTPGHLPPHARPYWGTTGPRRDTRQMFF
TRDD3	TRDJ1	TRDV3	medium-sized	TGTGCCTTTACTAACTGGGGGACCAACTCCTACACCGATAAACTCATCTTT	CAFTNWGTNSYTDKLIF
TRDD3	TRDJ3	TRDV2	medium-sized	TGTGCCTGTGACACCTACTGGGGGATAAAAAGCTCCTGGGACACCCGACAGATGTTTTTC	CACDTYWGIKSSWDTRQMFF
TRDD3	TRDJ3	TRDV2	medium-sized	TGTGCCTGTGACAGTACTGGGGGATACGCGAGGAGGGACACCCGACAGATGTTTTTC	CACDSTGGYARRDTRQMFF
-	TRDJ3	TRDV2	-	TGTGCCTGTGCCTGCGACGTACAGGGGGGCAGAAGCTCCTGGGACACCCTACAGATGTTTTTC	CACACDVQGGRSSWDTLQMFF
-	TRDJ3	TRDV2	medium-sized	TGTGCCTGCGCCTCTTGGGGGTCGTTAAGCTCCTGGGACACCCGACAGATGTTTTTC	CACASWGSLSSWDTRQMFF
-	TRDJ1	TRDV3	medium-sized	TGTGCCTGCCCAGACAATAACACCGATAAACTCATCTTT	CACPDNNTDKLIF
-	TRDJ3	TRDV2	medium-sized	TGTGCCTGTGACACCGTACTGGGCACCTGGGACACCCGACAGATGTTTTTC	CACDTVLGTWDTRQMFF
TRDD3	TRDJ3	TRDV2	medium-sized	TGTGCCTGTGACACTTCCTTTGGTGGGGGACCCCCCTGGGACACCCGACAGATGTTTTTC	CACDTSFGGGPPWDTRQMFF
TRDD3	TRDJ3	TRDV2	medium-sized	TGTGCCTGTGACGTACTGGGGGATACGTCCTGGGACACCCGACAGATGTTTTTC	CACDVLGDTSWDTRQMFF
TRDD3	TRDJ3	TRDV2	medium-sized	TGTGCCTGTGACACCCTGGGGGCCTCTAGCTCCTGGGACACCCGACAGATGTTTTTC	CACDTLGASSSWDTRQMFF
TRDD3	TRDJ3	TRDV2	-	TGTGCCTGTGACACTGGGGGATCTGGGATCTCCTGGGACACCCGACAGATGTTTTTC	CACDTGGSGISWDTRQMFF
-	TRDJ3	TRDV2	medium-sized	TGTGCCTGTGACACTGGGGGCCCCTCCTGGGACACCCGACAGATGTTTTTC	CACDTGGPSWDTRQMFF
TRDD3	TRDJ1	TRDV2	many	TGTGCCTGTGACACCGTGGGGGATGGCGATAAACTCATCTTT	CACDTVGDGDKLIF
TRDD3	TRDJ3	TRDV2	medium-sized	TGTGCCTGTGATACCTTACTGGGGGCTCGCTCCTGGGACACCCGACAGATGTTTTTC	CACDTLLGARSWDTRQMFF
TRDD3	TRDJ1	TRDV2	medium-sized	TGTGCCTGGGCCCCAGTCGGTGGTGGGGGATTCTACACCGATAAACTCATCTTT	CAWAPVGGGGFYTDKLIF
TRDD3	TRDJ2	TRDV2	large	TGTGCCTGTGACACCGGGGATACTTTGACAGCACAACTCTTCTTT	CACDTGDTLTAQLFF
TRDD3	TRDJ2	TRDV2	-	TGTGCCTGTGATCGCTTGGGGGATACTTTGACAGCACAACTCTTCTTT	CACDRLGDTLTAQLFF
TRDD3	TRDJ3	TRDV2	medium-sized	TGTGCCTGTGACACTGGGGGATACGGGTCCTGGGACACCCGACAGATGTTTTTC	CACDTGGYGSWDTRQMFF
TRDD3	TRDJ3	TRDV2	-	TGTGCCTGTGACATACTGGGGGATACGGGGATAAACTGGGACACCCGACAGATGTTTTTC	CACDILGDTGINWDTRQMFF
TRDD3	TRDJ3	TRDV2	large	TGTGCCTGTGACACCGGGGGATACGCGTCCTGGGACACCCGACAGATGTTTTTC	CACDTGGYASWDTRQMFF
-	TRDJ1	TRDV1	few	TGTGCTCCTGGGTTTTCCCCGGCGAAGGCCTTCCCCTATATCTGGGGGCCTTACACCGATAAACTCATCTTT	CAPGFSPAKAFPYIWGPYTDKLIF
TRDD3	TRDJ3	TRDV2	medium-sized	TGTGCCTGTGACACTTTACTGGGGGATCGGAGCTCCTGGGACACCCGACAGATGTTTTTC	CACDTLLGDRSSWDTRQMFF
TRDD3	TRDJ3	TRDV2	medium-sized	TGTGCCTGTGACACGGACTGGGGGTTACGCTTCAGCTCCTGGGACACCCGACAGATGTTTTTC	CACDTDWGLRFSSWDTRQMFF
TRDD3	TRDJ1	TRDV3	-	TGTGCCCCCCGGCAAATTGCGTCATACTGGGGGATAAGACGCAAGGGGGGGACCGATAAACTCATCTTT	CAPRQIASYWGIRRKGGTDKLIF
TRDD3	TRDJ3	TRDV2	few	TGTGCCTGTGACACCGTTGGGGGATACCCCTGGGGCACCCGACAGATGTTTTTC	CACDTVGGYPWGTRQMFF
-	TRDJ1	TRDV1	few	TGTGCTCTTGGGGAACGGACCAGGGTCCACAAGCGGTACACCGATAAACTCATCTTT	CALGERTRVHKRYTDKLIF
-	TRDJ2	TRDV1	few	TGTGCTCTTGGGGGGGCCAGGGATGGGGACTTGACAGCACAACTCTTCTTT	CALGGARDGDLTAQLFF
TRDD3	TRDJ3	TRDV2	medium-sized	TGTGCCTGTGACACCGCGACTGGGGGATACCTTAGCTCCTGGGACACCCGACAGATGTTTTTC	CACDTATGGYLSSWDTRQMFF
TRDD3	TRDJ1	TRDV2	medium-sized	TGTGCCTGTGACACGCTGGGGGATGAGGGGGCCGATAAACTCATCTTT	CACDTLGDEGADKLIF
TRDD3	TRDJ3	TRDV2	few	TGTGCCTGTGACAAAGCCGACTGGGGGATACGCGAGGGGTCCTGGGACACCCGACAGATGTTTTTC	CACDKADWGIREGSWDTRQMFF
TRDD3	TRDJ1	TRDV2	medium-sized	TGTGCCTGTGACACCGGCGGCGATACTGGGGGATACAAGACCGATAAACTCATCTTT	CACDTGGDTGGYKTDKLIF
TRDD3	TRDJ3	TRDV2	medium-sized	TGTGCCTGTGACTCTTCCTGGGGGATGCACAGCTCCTGGGACACCCGACAGATGTTTTTC	CACDSSWGMHSSWDTRQMFF
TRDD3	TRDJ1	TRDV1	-	TGTGCTCTTGGGGGGACTCTCGTACTGGGGGACCGCACCGATAAACTCATCTTT	CALGGTLVLGDRTDKLIF
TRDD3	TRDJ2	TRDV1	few	TGTGCTCTTGGGGAAGCCCCTCCTACCCTTTGGAAACTGGGGGATGCCCCTTTGACAGCACAACTCTTCTTT	CALGEAPPTLWKLGDAPLTAQLFF
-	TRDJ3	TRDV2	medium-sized	TGTGCCTGTGATCTATACGCCCTCTCCTGGGACACCCGACAGATGTTTTTC	CACDLYALSWDTRQMFF
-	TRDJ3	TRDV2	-	TGTGCCTGTGACACCGCTGGGAGCTCCAGGGACACCCGGCAGATGTTTTTC	CACDTAGSSRDTRQMFF
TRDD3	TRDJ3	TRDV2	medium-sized	TGTGCCTGTGACCTACTGGGGGATAGCTCCTGGGACACCCGACAGATGTTTTTC	CACDLLGDSSWDTRQMFF
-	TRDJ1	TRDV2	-	TGTGCCTGTGACACAATTCCTACAGGGGATACCGATAAACTCATCTTC	CACDTIPTGDTDKLIF
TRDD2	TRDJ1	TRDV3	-	TGTGCCTCCCGGCCTTCCTACGATCTGGGGTATAAGAAAACCGATAAACTCATCTTT	CASRPSYDLGYKKTDKLIF
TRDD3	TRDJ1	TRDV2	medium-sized	TGTGCCTGTACTGGGGGATACCGGTACACCGATAAACTCATCTTT	CACTGGYRYTDKLIF
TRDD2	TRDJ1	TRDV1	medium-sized	TGTGCTCTTGGGGAGACCTTCCTACGGGGGTACACCGATAAACTCATCTTT	CALGETFLRGYTDKLIF